Following are 26 T cell receptor beta chains from one sample sequenced in a study of cytomegalovirus exposure and HLA in healthy donors. The PCR made use of 60 Vbeta and 13 Jbeta primers. Method: immunoSEQ multiplex PCR; TCRdb's copy keeps in-frame clones and lacks some. The sample carries around 190,000 clones, 75% to 85% recorded once. What was sequenced was PBMCs. The source of these receptors is a woman aged 45-59 years in good health and CMV-seronegative.

This chain links TRBV18 with TRBJ2-7, with TRBD2 matching 9 bases. Germline CDR1 KGHSH, CDR2 LQKENI. The V gene end was trimmed by 3 bases and the J gene end by 2 bases; junction bases not matched to a gene: 8. This CDR3 has 16 amino acids. The CDR3 region is CASSPSEGGGAYEQYF. The CDR3 DNA follows: TGTGCCAGCTCACCCTCAGAAGGCGGGGGGGCCTACGAGCAGTACTTC.

The chain is built from TRBV28 and TRBJ2-1, with D perhaps matching TRBD2 (6 bases). The ends were cut back, 2 bases at V and 1 base at J, with 12 bases in the middle. From germline, CDR1 is MDHEN and CDR2 SYDVKM. This CDR3 is built from 16 residues. DNA for the CDR3: TGTGCCAGCAGTTTAGAATGGGGAGGTTCCTACAATGAGCAGTTCTTC. Translated: CASSLEWGGSYNEQFF.

The V and J genes are TRBV5-1 and TRBJ2-7; TRBD1 matches at 10 bases. CDR1 SGHRS and CDR2 YFSETQ come from the germline V gene. CDR3 size: 16 residues. Trimming cost V 4 bases and J 2 bases; bases outside gene matches: 9. The CDR3 is CASSVAGTGETYEQYF. The CDR3, as DNA: TGCGCCAGCAGCGTAGCCGGGACAGGGGAAACCTACGAGCAGTACTTC.

This chain connects TRBV28 to TRBJ1-2; TRBD1 agrees at 7 bases. The V gene's germline CDR1 is MDHEN and CDR2 SYDVKM. This CDR3 has 17 amino acids. V lost 3 bases to trimming and J lost 1 base; unmatched junction nucleotides: 11. DNA for the CDR3: TGTGCCAGCAGTTTTCTCGCCCCCGGGACAGTTAACTATGGCTACACCTTC. Amino acid sequence: CASSFLAPGTVNYGYTF.

The CDR3 DNA reads as TGTGCCATCAGGGGAGGGGCCTATGGCTACACCTTC. This gives the protein CAIRGGAYGYTF. The chain links TRBV10-3 to TRBJ1-2, with D tentatively TRBD1 (5 bases). Deletions cut 6 bases from V and 4 bases from J, with 9 bases between. Germline V lookup: CDR1 ENHRY, CDR2 SYGVKD. The CDR3 runs to 12 residues.

The chain is built from TRBV19 and TRBJ2-3; 10 bases line up with TRBD2. Per the germline V gene, CDR1 is LNHDA and CDR2 is SQIVND (reference sequence). The J segment lost 1 base and the V segment lost 8 bases, leaving 9 bases of the junction unmatched. This CDR3 spans 16 amino acids. CDR3 DNA: TGTGCCAGTCGATCCCGGACTAGCGGTCGCACAGATACGCAGTATTTT. Amino acid sequence: CASRSRTSGRTDTQYF.

The chain recombines TRBV4-1 with TRBJ2-7, with 8 bases that match TRBD2. There are 17 residues in the CDR3. CDR1 and CDR2 from the germline V gene are MGHRA and YSYEKL. J was trimmed by 3 bases and V by 1 base; bases with no gene match: 11. CDR3 loop: CASSQAGYREGVYEQYF. The CDR3 nucleotides are TGCGCCAGCAGCCAAGCGGGGTACCGGGAGGGGGTCTACGAGCAGTACTTC.

With regard to this clone: One junction end does not reproduce the germline sequence, and a read error may be involved. This rearrangement joins TRBV7-9 to TRBJ2-7; 9 positions match TRBD1. CDR1 and CDR2 (germline): SEHNR, FQNEAQ (reference sequence). The CDR3 runs to 14 residues. The CDR3 DNA reads TGTTCCAGCAGCTTGGGGACAGGGACCTACGAGCAGTACTTC. Amino acid sequence: CSSSLGTGTYEQYF.

The chain recombines TRBV6-1 with TRBJ2-4; no firm D call. Trimming took 4 bases from V and 0 from J, leaving 10 bases between them. Per germline, CDR1 MNHNS and CDR2 SASEGT. The length of the CDR3 is 15 residues. CDR3 region: CASSGIELAKNIQYF. In DNA form, the CDR3 reads TGTGCCAGCAGTGGTATAGAACTAGCCAAAAACATTCAGTACTTC.

The chain couples TRBV5-1 to TRBJ2-2; 8 bases line up with TRBD1. The CDR3 covers 15 residues. Per germline, CDR1 SGHRS and CDR2 YFSETQ. Trimming at V came to 0 bases and at J to 5 bases, leaving 3 bases not matched to a gene. DNA for the CDR3: TGCGCCAGCAGCTTGGACAGGGGGGTGACCGGGGAGCTGTTTTTT. As protein: CASSLDRGVTGELFF.

This chain connects TRBV10-1 to TRBJ2-2; D is ambiguous. The length of the CDR3 is 15 residues. V lost 8 bases to trimming and J lost 0 bases, with 13 bases between them. CDR1 and CDR2 (germline): WNHNN, SYGVQD (reference sequence). The CDR3, as DNA: TGCGCCAGCCAGGCAGGCCCTTCGAACACCGGGGAGCTGTTTTTT. It codes for CASQAGPSNTGELFF.

This clone was picked up one time. This chain uses TRBV7-9 with TRBJ1-2; no clear D. The germline CDR1 and CDR2 sequences are SEHNR and FQNEAQ (reference sequence). The CDR3 has 15 residues. The V end lost 5 bases, the J end lost 0 bases, and 13 bases lay between the germline ends. The CDR3: CASSPRVSANYGYTF. CDR3 in DNA: TGTGCCAGCAGCCCCCGAGTCTCTGCTAACTATGGCTACACCTTC.

This sequence joins TRBV5-1 and TRBJ2-1; 7 bases are a match to TRBD2. From germline, CDR1 is SGHRS and CDR2 YFSETQ. The CDR3 is 15 amino acids. With V trimmed by 2 bases and J by 4 bases, 6 bases remained unmatched. The CDR3 sequence is CASSFQAGNYNEQFF. For the CDR3, the DNA is TGCGCCAGCAGCTTTCAAGCGGGGAATTACAATGAGCAGTTCTTC.

The rearrangement uses TRBV6-1 and TRBJ2-7; D unclear. The CDR3 runs 14 residues. CDR1 is MNHNS and CDR2 is SASEGT in the germline V gene. V lost 8 bases, J lost 3 bases, and 17 bases lay in between. CDR3 sequence reads: CASSRGDAGYEQYF. The CDR3 DNA reads as TGTGCCAGCTCCCGAGGAGATGCCGGCTACGAGCAGTACTTC.

The V gene is TRBV30, the J gene TRBJ2-7; 10 bases align to TRBD1. The CDR3 covers 15 residues. In germline, CDR1 is GTSNPN, CDR2 SVGIG (reference sequence). V shed 7 bases and J 7 bases; nucleotides not matched to a gene: 16. CDR3 protein: CALQGDRGDLGEQYF. CDR3 coding DNA: TGTGCCTTACAAGGGGACAGGGGTGACCTGGGAGAGCAGTACTTC.

V and J are TRBV28 and TRBJ2-3, with a tentative D call TRBD1 (6 bases). The germline V gene has CDR1 MDHEN and CDR2 SYDVKM. CDR3 size: 15 residues. The V end was cut by 6 bases, the J end by 2 bases, with 15 bases between. In DNA form, the CDR3 reads TGTGCCAGCAGCAACGGACAGTCAACCACAGATACGCAGTATTTT. Translated, it gives CASSNGQSTTDTQYF.

The chain employs TRBV5-1 and TRBJ2-7; the D gene is possibly TRBD2 (6 bases). CDR3 length: 15 amino acids. Per the germline V gene, CDR1 is SGHRS and CDR2 is YFSETQ. V lost 0 bases, J lost 0 bases, and 10 bases lay in between. The CDR3 loop reads CASSLVRGSSYEQYF. The CDR3 DNA reads TGCGCCAGCAGCTTGGTTCGGGGGAGCTCCTACGAGCAGTACTTC.

The chain has TRBV5-4 and TRBJ1-2, with 9 bases that match TRBD1. Germline assignment: CDR1 SGHNT and CDR2 YYREEE (reference sequence). Losses at the gene ends were 2 bases for V and 3 bases for J; bases not matched to a gene: 2. The CDR3 is 14 residues long. This CDR3 reads CASSLQGADYGYTF. As DNA, the CDR3 is TGTGCCAGCAGCTTACAGGGGGCAGACTATGGCTACACCTTC.

The chain joins TRBV6-5 to TRBJ2-1; D not resolved. The germline V gene has CDR1 MNHEY and CDR2 SVGAGI. The CDR3 spans 15 residues. The V end was cut by 6 bases, the J end by 2 bases, with 14 bases between. The CDR3 sequence: CASRPTLAPYNEQFF. The CDR3 DNA sequence: TGTGCCAGCAGACCCACCCTGGCCCCCTACAATGAGCAGTTCTTC.

This rearrangement joins TRBV28 to TRBJ1-5; D is ambiguous. Trimming removed 0 bases from V and 0 bases from J, with 3 bases in between. The germline CDR1 and CDR2 sequences are MDHEN and SYDVKM. The CDR3 extends over 14 amino acids. CDR3 nucleotide sequence: TGTGCCAGCAGTTTATGGGCTAGCAATCAGCCCCAGCATTTT. It yields the protein CASSLWASNQPQHF.

The chain has TRBV5-1 and TRBJ1-1, with 9 positions matching TRBD1. This CDR3 spans 15 amino acids. Germline CDR1 and CDR2: SGHRS and YFSETQ. Losses at the gene ends were 4 bases for V and 0 bases for J; bases not matched to a gene: 4. The CDR3 protein is CASSTGQGMNTEAFF. As DNA, the CDR3 is TGCGCCAGCAGCACCGGACAGGGGATGAACACTGAAGCTTTCTTT.

V gene TRBV25-1 combines with J gene TRBJ1-2; TRBD1 is a possible D gene (5 bases). Germline assignment: CDR1 MGHDK and CDR2 SYGVNS. Deletions cut 3 bases from V and 4 bases from J, with 9 bases between. The CDR3 is 13 residues long. This chain's CDR3 is CASSDGGFYGYTF. The CDR3 DNA reads TGTGCCAGCAGTGATGGGGGGTTCTATGGCTACACCTTC.

The V call is TRBV23-1, the J call TRBJ1-3; 7 nucleotides align to TRBD1. TRBV23-1 is known as an ORF, though its function is uncertain. The V gene end was trimmed by 11 bases and the J gene end by 0 bases; junction bases not matched to a gene: 10. The CDR3 totals 15 residues. The CDR3 bases are TGCGCCGTTACCGGGACAGTAATCTCTGGAAACACCATATATTTT. Its protein is CAVTGTVISGNTIYF.

The CDR3 DNA reads as TGCAGTGCCCGGGACACCTATGGCTACACCTTC. Translating it yields CSARDTYGYTF. The chain employs TRBV20-1 and TRBJ1-2; TRBD1 might be the D (6 bases). Trimming shortened V by 6 bases and J by 4 bases, and 9 bases separated the two germline ends. The V gene's germline CDR1 is DFQATT and CDR2 SNEGSKA (reference sequence). CDR3 size: 11 residues.

The count of this clone is one. This sequence joins TRBV18 and TRBJ2-5, with 12 bases identical to TRBD2. CDR1 and CDR2 (germline): KGHSH, LQKENI. V shed 4 bases and J 2 bases; nucleotides not matched to a gene: 8. This CDR3 region has 17 residues. This chain's CDR3 is CASSLRTSGMGQETQYF. The DNA for the CDR3 is TGTGCCAGCTCACTACGGACTAGCGGGATGGGGCAAGAGACCCAGTACTTC.

The chain combines TRBV5-1 with TRBJ2-1; TRBD2 aligns across 14 bases. V lost 4 bases to trimming and J lost 4 bases; unmatched junction nucleotides: 10. The CDR3 spans 18 residues. Germline CDR1 and CDR2: SGHRS and YFSETQ. The CDR3 loop reads CASSTGTSGSGAYNEQFF. The CDR3 bases are TGCGCCAGCAGCACAGGGACTAGCGGGAGTGGGGCGTACAATGAGCAGTTCTTC. Supplemented by reference TRBV5-1 and TRBJ2-1, the full variable domain reads KAGVTQTPRYLIKTRGQQVTLSCSPISGHRSVSWYQQTPGQGLQFLFEYFSETQRNKGNFPGRFSGRQFSNSRSEMNVSTLELGDSALYLCASSTGTSGSGAYNEQFFGPGTRLTVL.